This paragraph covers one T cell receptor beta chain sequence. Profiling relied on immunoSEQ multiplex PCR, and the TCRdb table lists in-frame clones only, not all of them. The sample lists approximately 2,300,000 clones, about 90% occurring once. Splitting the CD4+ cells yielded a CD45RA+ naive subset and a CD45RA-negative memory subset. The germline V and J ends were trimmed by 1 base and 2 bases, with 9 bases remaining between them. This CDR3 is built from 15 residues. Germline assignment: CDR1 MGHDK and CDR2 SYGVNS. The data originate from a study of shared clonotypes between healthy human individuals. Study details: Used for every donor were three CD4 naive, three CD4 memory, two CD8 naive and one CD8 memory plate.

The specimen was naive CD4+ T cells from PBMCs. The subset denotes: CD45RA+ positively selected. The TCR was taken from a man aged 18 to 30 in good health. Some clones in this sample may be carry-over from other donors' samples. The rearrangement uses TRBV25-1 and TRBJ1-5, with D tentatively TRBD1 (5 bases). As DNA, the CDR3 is TGTGCCAGCAGTGAATCGGGGACGCGCAATCAGCCCCAGCATTTT. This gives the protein CASSESGTRNQPQHF. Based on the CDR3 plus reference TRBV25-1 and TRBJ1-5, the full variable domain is EADIYQTPRYLVIGTGKKITLECSQTMGHDKMYWYQQDPGMELHLIHYSYGVNSTEKGDLSSESTVSRIRTEHFPLTLESARPSHTSQYLCASSESGTRNQPQHFGDGTRLSIL.